This TCR beta chain came from a study of blood T cell repertoires in COVID-19. Study as a whole: PBMCs, B-cell-depleted T cells, or T cells provided the cDNA or gDNA that made up the material.

Participants' reported clinical history set cohort assignment. Clones were sequenced by immunoSEQ multiplex PCR, and TCRdb holds only the in-frame ones, with some missing. The sample lists 110,000 to 150,000 clones, about 80% occurring once. The CDR3 contains 13 residues. Germline V gene sequence: CDR1 SGHRS, CDR2 YFSETQ. With 4 bases clipped from V and 8 bases from J, the junction kept 3 bases outside the gene matches. The sequence came from a woman in her forties or fifties who had recovered from COVID-19. The sequenced sample consisted of PBMCs or T cells enriched from blood (not recorded which). The V and J genes are TRBV5-1 and TRBJ2-1, with 10 nucleotides matching TRBD1. The CDR3 region is CASSLGQGDEQFF. The DNA of the CDR3 is TGCGCCAGCAGCCTTGGACAGGGGGATGAGCAGTTCTTC.